The 8 T cell receptor beta chains reported below all come from one sample, sequenced in a study of long-term antiretroviral therapy in people with HIV. Researchers ran immunoSEQ v3.0 at survey level. Generated by immunoSEQ multiplex PCR, the TCRdb table keeps only in-frame clones and is missing some. The top ten hold approximately 8% of the sample, which has roughly 30,000 clones, around 89% seen once. The material was unsorted PBMCs, obtained 3.2 years before starting antiretroviral therapy. The receptors were sampled from a man aged 50 or older with HIV.

The J gene is TRBJ2-7, the V gene TRBV11-2, with no clear D. V lost 1 base and J lost 1, with 5 bases in between. The CDR3 length is 13 residues. Germline lookup yields CDR1 SGHAT and CDR2 FQNNGV. The CDR3 nucleotides are TGTGCCAGCAGCTTAGGGCAGTCCTACGAGCAGTACTTC. This codes for CASSLGQSYEQYF.

The V call is TRBV6-6, the J call TRBJ2-7; the D is unclear. The CDR3 length is 15 residues. CDR1 is MNHNY and CDR2 is SVGAGI in the germline V gene (reference sequence). V lost 0 bases, J lost 3 bases, and 12 bases lay in between. This CDR3 reads CASSYSSSRYYEQYF. CDR3 nucleotide sequence: TGTGCCAGCAGTTACTCGTCTTCCCGGTACTACGAGCAGTACTTC.

The CDR3 bases are TGCGCCAGCAGCTCCTGGCTAGCGGGAGGGTCAGATACGCAGTATTTT. This codes for CASSSWLAGGSDTQYF. The chain combines TRBV5-1 with TRBJ2-3; 12 positions agree with TRBD2. Germline V lookup: CDR1 SGHRS, CDR2 YFSETQ. J was trimmed by 4 bases and V by 3 bases; bases with no gene match: 6. The length of the CDR3 is 16 residues.

V usage is TRBV29-1 and J usage is TRBJ2-1; weak D call: TRBD2 (7 bases). The CDR3 extends over 16 amino acids. In germline, CDR1 is SQVTM, CDR2 ANQGSEA. Between the trimmed V and J ends, which lost 5 bases and 0 bases, there was a span of 17 bases. The CDR3 protein is CSVQGRGRASYNEQFF. The CDR3 DNA reads as TGCAGCGTTCAGGGTAGGGGGAGGGCCTCCTACAATGAGCAGTTCTTC.

The chain employs TRBV5-1 and TRBJ1-1; TRBD1 aligns across 9 bases. There are 14 residues in the CDR3. The J segment lost 1 base and the V segment lost 4 bases, leaving 2 bases of the junction unmatched. CDR1 and CDR2 (germline): SGHRS, YFSETQ. CDR3 sequence (DNA): TGCGCCAGCAGCACGGGACAGGGGAACACTGAAGCTTTCTTT. It encodes CASSTGQGNTEAFF.

The chain employs TRBV5-4 and TRBJ2-3; perhaps TRBD2 as D (6 bases). The CDR3 spans 15 residues. Trimming took 2 bases from V and 2 from J, leaving 12 bases between them. Germline values: CDR1 SGHNT, CDR2 YYREEE (reference sequence). The CDR3 nucleotides are TGTGCCAGCAGCTTAGGAGGAGGGGTCACAGATACGCAGTATTTT. It codes for CASSLGGGVTDTQYF.

DNA of the CDR3: TGTGCCAGCAGCTTGGTAGGAGTTAACACTGAAGCTTTCTTT. The encoded protein is CASSLVGVNTEAFF. V gene TRBV5-4 combines with J gene TRBJ1-1; D gene uncertain. The germline V and J ends were trimmed by 0 bases and 2 bases, with 8 bases remaining between them. The germline gives CDR1 SGHNT, CDR2 YYREEE (reference sequence). The CDR3 has 14 amino acids.

The genes are TRBV7-2 and TRBJ2-5; 7 positions agree with TRBD2. The CDR3 totals 14 residues. Germline lookup yields CDR1 SGHTA and CDR2 FQGNSA. V gave up 7 bases and J gave up 3 bases; unmatched junction bases: 8. In DNA, the CDR3 is TGTGCCAGCACCCTATCTGGGGGGGAAGAGACCCAGTACTTC. Its translation: CASTLSGGEETQYF.